This T cell receptor (beta chain) was captured by sequencing in a study of control samples from healthy donors and cancer patients. Generated by immunoSEQ multiplex PCR, the TCRdb table keeps only in-frame clones and is missing some. The sample holds some 150,000 clones, 90% to 95% seen once. This CDR3 comprises 14 residues. Germline CDR1 reads MDHEN; CDR2 reads SYDVKM. Trimming left V 6 bases short and J 3 bases short, with 14 bases between. The sequenced material came from blood. The genes are TRBV28 and TRBJ1-1, with D possibly TRBD1 on 5 matching bases. This TCR was recovered from a woman in her twenties or thirties in good health. Here the CDR3 reads CASREGRDYTEAFF. The CDR3 DNA is TGTGCCAGCAGGGAGGGACGGGATTACACTGAAGCTTTCTTT.